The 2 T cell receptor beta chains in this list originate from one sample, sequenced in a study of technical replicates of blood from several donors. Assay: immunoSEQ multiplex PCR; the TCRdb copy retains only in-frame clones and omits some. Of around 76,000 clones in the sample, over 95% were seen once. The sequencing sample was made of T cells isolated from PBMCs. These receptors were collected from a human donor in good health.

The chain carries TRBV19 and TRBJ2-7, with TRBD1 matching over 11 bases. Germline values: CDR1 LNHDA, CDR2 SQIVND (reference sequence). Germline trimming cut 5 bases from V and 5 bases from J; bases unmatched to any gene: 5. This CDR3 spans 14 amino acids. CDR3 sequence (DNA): TGTGCCAGTAGTTGGGGACAGGGGGTGCACGAGCAGTACTTC. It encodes CASSWGQGVHEQYF.

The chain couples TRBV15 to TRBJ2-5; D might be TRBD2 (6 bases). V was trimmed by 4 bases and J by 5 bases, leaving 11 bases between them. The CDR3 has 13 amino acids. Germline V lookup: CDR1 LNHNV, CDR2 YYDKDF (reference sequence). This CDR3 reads CATSIQGGETQYF. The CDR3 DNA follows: TGTGCCACCAGCATTCAGGGAGGCGAGACCCAGTACTTC.